These 21 T cell receptor beta chains were all obtained from the same sample, sequenced in a study of T cell changes during pregnancy in multiple sclerosis. Data came from immunoSEQ multiplex PCR; TCRdb stores just in-frame clones and leaves some out. The table lists more than 45,000 clones, roughly 93% of them singletons. The specimen comprised CD8+ T cells from peripheral blood mononuclear cells, sampled in the second trimester of pregnancy. These TCRs come from a female donor with multiple sclerosis, enrolled in a pregnancy study.

J is TRBJ2-5 and V is TRBV4-2; D unresolved. The CDR3 runs 17 residues. Germline CDR1 LGHNA, CDR2 YNFKEQ. With 4 bases removed from V and 2 bases from J, the gap between germline ends came to 20 bases. CDR3 DNA: TGTGCCAGCAGCCTTACCGGTCCGGTAACCTTACAAGAGACCCAGTACTTC. It specifies CASSLTGPVTLQETQYF.

This sequence joins TRBV18 and TRBJ2-1, with D perhaps TRBD1 (6 bases). Deletions cut 0 bases from V and 3 bases from J, with 9 bases between. The germline gives CDR1 KGHSH, CDR2 LQKENI. The CDR3 totals 15 residues. The CDR3 loop is CASSPPIQGYNEQFF. The CDR3 DNA reads TGTGCCAGCTCACCACCGATACAGGGCTACAATGAGCAGTTCTTC. Full variable domain (outside the CDR3, taken from reference TRBV18 and TRBJ2-1): NAGVMQNPRHLVRRRGQEARLRCSPMKGHSHVYWYRQLPEEGLKFMVYLQKENIIDESGMPKERFSAEFPKEGPSILRIQQVVRGDSAAYFCASSPPIQGYNEQFFGPGTRLTVL.

For the CDR3, the DNA is TGTGCCAGCGCCCCCGTCGGCGGATCCTACAATGAGCAGTTCTTC. It is translated as CASAPVGGSYNEQFF. The V call is TRBV6-4, the J call TRBJ2-1, with D unclear. The CDR3 runs 15 residues. V was shortened by 8 bases and J by 1 base, with 15 bases between the two germline ends. Germline assignment: CDR1 MRHNA and CDR2 SNTAGT.

The CDR3 bases are TGTGCCAGCAGCTTCGGGGGAGGCTTGGGCACAGATACGCAGTATTTT. Translation gives CASSFGGGLGTDTQYF. This chain joins TRBV13 and TRBJ2-3; D is possibly TRBD2 (6 bases). Germline CDR1 and CDR2: PRHDT and FYEKMQ (reference sequence). CDR3 length equals 16 residues. V lost 3 bases, J lost 1 base, and 14 bases lay in between.

The chain joins TRBV19 to TRBJ2-3; 12 bases are a match to TRBD2. The CDR3 extends over 19 amino acids. Germline CDR1 LNHDA, CDR2 SQIVND (reference sequence). V lost 1 base and J lost 0; bases outside the gene matches: 8. CDR3 coding DNA: TGTGCCAGTAGTATAGTAGTCCTAGCGGGGGGGACTAGCACAGATACGCAGTATTTT. Its translation: CASSIVVLAGGTSTDTQYF.

This chain joins TRBV4-1 and TRBJ1-5, with D hard to call. This CDR3 region has 14 residues. The germline V gene has CDR1 MGHRA and CDR2 YSYEKL. Trimming removed 2 bases from V and 0 bases from J, with 5 bases in between. The CDR3 is CASSQIYSNQPQHF. The CDR3, as DNA: TGCGCCAGCAGCCAAATCTATAGCAATCAGCCCCAGCATTTT.

V is TRBV4-2 and J is TRBJ2-5; 8 bases fit TRBD2. CDR3 size: 14 residues. V lost 7 bases to trimming and J lost 3 bases; unmatched junction nucleotides: 7. CDR1 and CDR2 from the germline V gene are LGHNA and YNFKEQ. The DNA of the CDR3 is TGTGCCAGCACCGAGGCGGGGGGAGAAGAGACCCAGTACTTC. This codes for CASTEAGGEETQYF.

About this clone itself: Other DNA sequences in this sample translate to the same CDR3. The chain carries TRBV19 and TRBJ2-7; 13 bases are shared with TRBD2. The CDR3 loop spans 16 amino acids. Germline V gene sequence: CDR1 LNHDA, CDR2 SQIVND (reference sequence). V was pared by 5 bases and J by 7 bases, with 11 bases of the junction left unmatched. The CDR3 loop is CASSVLAGGPSYEQYF. CDR3 in DNA: TGTGCCAGTAGTGTACTAGCGGGAGGGCCAAGCTATGAGCAGTACTTC.

DNA for the CDR3: TGCGCCAGCAGTTGGGCCCTAGCGGGAGAGGAGACCCAGTACTTC. This gives the protein CASSWALAGEETQYF. The chain has TRBV5-1 and TRBJ2-5; TRBD2 matches 10 bases. J lost 5 bases, V lost 5 bases, and 9 bases had no gene match. The germline V gene has CDR1 SGHRS and CDR2 YFSETQ. The CDR3 sequence is 15 residues long.

This chain joins TRBV6-6 and TRBJ1-2; 10 bases fit TRBD1. The CDR3 runs to 15 residues. Germline loops: CDR1 MNHNY, CDR2 SVGAGI (reference sequence). J was trimmed by 5 bases and V by 6 bases; bases with no gene match: 9. CDR3 sequence: CASRYDRGQGYGYTF. The CDR3 nucleotides read TGTGCCAGCAGATACGACAGGGGGCAGGGGTATGGCTACACCTTC.

The V and J genes are TRBV6-1 and TRBJ2-1; 10 bases are a match to TRBD2. Unmatched junction bases numbered 8, after V lost 6 bases and J lost 6 bases. Germline assignment: CDR1 MNHNS and CDR2 SASEGT. The CDR3 is 15 residues long. The DNA of the CDR3 is TGTGCCAGCAGCTCCCTAGCGGGAGAGGGCAATGAGCAGTTCTTC. Translated, it gives CASSSLAGEGNEQFF.

V and J are TRBV5-5 and TRBJ2-5; 9 bases match TRBD2. The CDR3 covers 16 residues. The germline V gene encodes CDR1 SGHKS and CDR2 YYEKEE (reference sequence). With 3 bases clipped from V and 1 base from J, the junction kept 7 bases outside the gene matches. The CDR3 sequence is CASSSRLAGFQETQYF. As DNA, the CDR3 is TGTGCCAGCAGCTCCCGGCTAGCGGGGTTCCAAGAGACCCAGTACTTC.

The chain links TRBV27 to TRBJ2-6, with 7 bases identical to TRBD2. CDR1 MNHEY and CDR2 SMNVEV come from the germline V gene (reference sequence). This CDR3 is built from 15 residues. The J segment lost 3 bases and the V segment lost 4 bases, leaving 3 bases of the junction unmatched. CDR3 protein: CASSYGGYGANVLTF. The CDR3 DNA sequence: TGTGCCAGCAGTTACGGGGGGTATGGGGCCAACGTCCTGACTTTC.

The chain combines TRBV6-5 with TRBJ1-1, with D possibly being TRBD1 (5 bases). CDR3 size: 13 residues. Germline values: CDR1 MNHEY, CDR2 SVGAGI. Trimming took off 6 bases at V and 1 base at J, with 9 bases between the two ends. This CDR3 reads CASRPQGNTEAFF. CDR3 coding DNA: TGTGCCAGCAGGCCTCAGGGGAACACTGAAGCTTTCTTT.

J is TRBJ1-5 and V is TRBV9; tentative D call: TRBD1 (5 bases). The CDR3 has 15 residues. Germline CDR1 SGDLS, CDR2 YYNGEE. V lost 0 bases and J lost 3, with 10 bases in between. CDR3 protein: CASSVGGRYNQPQHF. The CDR3 coding sequence is TGTGCCAGCAGCGTAGGGGGCAGATACAATCAGCCCCAGCATTTT.

The chain carries TRBV28 and TRBJ2-1; 10 bases match TRBD2. Germline assignment: CDR1 MDHEN and CDR2 SYDVKM. There are 18 residues in the CDR3. The V and J ends lost 4 bases and 2 bases, in that order; junction bases with no gene match: 11. CDR3 in amino acids: CASSYNPSGSDTYNEQFF. The DNA of the CDR3 is TGTGCCAGCAGTTACAACCCTAGCGGGAGCGACACCTACAATGAGCAGTTCTTC.

The rearrangement joins TRBV4-3 to TRBJ2-2; the match to TRBD2 covers 8 bases. The CDR3 contains 16 residues. V dropped 3 bases and J dropped 4; count of bases not matched to a gene: 7. Germline V gives CDR1 LGHNA, CDR2 YSLEER. For the CDR3, the DNA is TGCGCCAGCAGCCATCAGGCTCGGGGGGGCACCGGGGAGCTGTTTTTT. It specifies CASSHQARGGTGELFF.

The chain couples TRBV19 to TRBJ1-1; tentatively, D is TRBD1 (6 bases). The V gene lost 5 bases and the J gene lost 1 base, with 11 bases spanning the gap. Germline assignment: CDR1 LNHDA and CDR2 SQIVND (reference sequence). This CDR3 is built from 14 residues. The CDR3 DNA is TGTGCCAGTAGTCCCTACAGGGAGAACACTGAAGCTTTCTTT. Protein product: CASSPYRENTEAFF.

The genes are TRBV25-1 and TRBJ2-2; 7 bases line up with TRBD1. Germline trimming cut 7 bases from V and 5 bases from J; bases unmatched to any gene: 16. CDR1 is MGHDK and CDR2 is SYGVNS in the germline V gene. This CDR3 has 17 residues. CDR3 in DNA: TGTGCCAGCATCAAATCACAGGGGTTAGGGGGAACCGGGGAGCTGTTTTTT. It codes for CASIKSQGLGGTGELFF.

The chain uses TRBV7-8 and TRBJ2-4, with D uncertain. With 1 base removed from V and 4 bases from J, the gap between germline ends came to 17 bases. Germline V gene lookup returns CDR1 SGHVS and CDR2 FQNEAQ. This CDR3 has 17 residues. CDR3 sequence reads: CASSLVPLRTEKNIQYF. In nucleotides, the CDR3 is TGTGCCAGCAGCTTAGTCCCACTGAGAACTGAGAAAAACATTCAGTACTTC.

This clone was recorded once. CDR3 loop: CASSLEAAAWNEQFF. CDR3 in DNA: TGTGCCAGCAGTTTAGAGGCAGCAGCGTGGAATGAGCAGTTCTTC. The gene calls are TRBV27 and TRBJ2-1; no firm D call. Trimming took off 2 bases at V and 7 bases at J, with 15 bases between the two ends. This CDR3 region has 15 residues. The germline CDR1 and CDR2 sequences are MNHEY and SMNVEV (reference sequence).